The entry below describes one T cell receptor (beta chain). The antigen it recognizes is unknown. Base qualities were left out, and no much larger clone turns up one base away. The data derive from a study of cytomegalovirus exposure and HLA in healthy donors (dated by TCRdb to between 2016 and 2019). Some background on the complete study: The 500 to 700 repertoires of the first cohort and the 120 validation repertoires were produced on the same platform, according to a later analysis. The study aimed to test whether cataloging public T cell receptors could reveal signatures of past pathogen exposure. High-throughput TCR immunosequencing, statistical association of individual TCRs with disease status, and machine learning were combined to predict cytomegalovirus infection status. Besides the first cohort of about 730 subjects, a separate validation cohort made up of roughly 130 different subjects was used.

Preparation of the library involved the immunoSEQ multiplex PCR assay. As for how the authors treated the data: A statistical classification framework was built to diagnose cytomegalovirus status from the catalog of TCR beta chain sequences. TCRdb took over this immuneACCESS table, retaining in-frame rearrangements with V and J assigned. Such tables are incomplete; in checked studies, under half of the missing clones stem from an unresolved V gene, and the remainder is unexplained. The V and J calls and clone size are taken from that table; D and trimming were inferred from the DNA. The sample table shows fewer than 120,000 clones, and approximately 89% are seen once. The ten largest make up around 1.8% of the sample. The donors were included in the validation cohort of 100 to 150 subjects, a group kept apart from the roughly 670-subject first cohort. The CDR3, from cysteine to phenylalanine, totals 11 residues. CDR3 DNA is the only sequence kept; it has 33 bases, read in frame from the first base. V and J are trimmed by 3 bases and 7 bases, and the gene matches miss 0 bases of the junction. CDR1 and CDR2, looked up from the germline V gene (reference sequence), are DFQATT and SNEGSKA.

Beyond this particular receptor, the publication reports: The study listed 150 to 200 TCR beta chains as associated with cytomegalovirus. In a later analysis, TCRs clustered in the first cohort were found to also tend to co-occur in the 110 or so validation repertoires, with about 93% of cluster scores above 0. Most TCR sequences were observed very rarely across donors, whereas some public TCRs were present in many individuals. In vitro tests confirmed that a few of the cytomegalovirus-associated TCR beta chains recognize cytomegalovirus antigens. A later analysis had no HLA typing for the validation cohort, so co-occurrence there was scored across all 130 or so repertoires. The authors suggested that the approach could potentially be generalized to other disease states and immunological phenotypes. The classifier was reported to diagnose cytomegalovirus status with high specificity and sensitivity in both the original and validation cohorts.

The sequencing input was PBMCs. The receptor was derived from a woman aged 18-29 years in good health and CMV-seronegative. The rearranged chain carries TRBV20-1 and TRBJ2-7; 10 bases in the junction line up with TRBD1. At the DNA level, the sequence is TGCAGTGCTAGGGGACAGGGGGAGCAGTACTTC. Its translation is CSARGQGEQYF.